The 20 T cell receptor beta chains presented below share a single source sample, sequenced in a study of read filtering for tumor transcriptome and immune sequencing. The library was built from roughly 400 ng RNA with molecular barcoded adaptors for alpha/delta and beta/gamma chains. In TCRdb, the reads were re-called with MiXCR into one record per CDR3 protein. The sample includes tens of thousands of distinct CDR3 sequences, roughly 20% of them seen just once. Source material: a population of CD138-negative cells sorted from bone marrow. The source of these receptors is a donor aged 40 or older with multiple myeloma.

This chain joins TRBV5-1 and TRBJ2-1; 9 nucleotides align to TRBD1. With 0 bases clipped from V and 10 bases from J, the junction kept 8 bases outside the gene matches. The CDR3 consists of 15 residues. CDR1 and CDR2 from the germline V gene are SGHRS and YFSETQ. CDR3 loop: CASSLGRDRANEQFF. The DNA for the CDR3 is TGCGCCAGCAGCTTGGGCAGGGACAGGGCGAACGAGCAGTTCTTC.

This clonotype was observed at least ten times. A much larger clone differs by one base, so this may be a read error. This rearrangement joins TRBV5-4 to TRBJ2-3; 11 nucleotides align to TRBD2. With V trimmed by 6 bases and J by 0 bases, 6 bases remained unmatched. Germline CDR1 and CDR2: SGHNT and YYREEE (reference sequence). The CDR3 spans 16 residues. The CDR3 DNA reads TGTGCCAGCAACGTTAGACTAGCGGGGAGCACAGATACGCAGTATTTT. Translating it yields CASNVRLAGSTDTQYF.

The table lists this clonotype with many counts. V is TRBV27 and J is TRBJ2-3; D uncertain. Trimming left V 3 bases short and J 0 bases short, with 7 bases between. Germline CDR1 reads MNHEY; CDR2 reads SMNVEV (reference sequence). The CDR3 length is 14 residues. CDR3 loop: CASSFSRSTDTQYF. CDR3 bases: TGTGCCAGCAGTTTTAGTCGGAGCACAGATACGCAGTATTTT.

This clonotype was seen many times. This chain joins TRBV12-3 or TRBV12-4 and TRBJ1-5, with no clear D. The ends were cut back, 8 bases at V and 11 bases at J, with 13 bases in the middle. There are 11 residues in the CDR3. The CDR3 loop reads CASGRLRAQHF. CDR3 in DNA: TGTGCCAGCGGACGATTACGGGCCCAGCATTTT.

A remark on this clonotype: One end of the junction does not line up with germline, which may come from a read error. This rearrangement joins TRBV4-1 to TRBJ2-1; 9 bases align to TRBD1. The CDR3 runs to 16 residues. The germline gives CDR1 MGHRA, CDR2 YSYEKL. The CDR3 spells CASSPRTGDSYKEQLF. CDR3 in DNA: TGCGCCAGCAGCCCCAGGACAGGGGATTCCTACAAGGAGCAGCTCTTC.

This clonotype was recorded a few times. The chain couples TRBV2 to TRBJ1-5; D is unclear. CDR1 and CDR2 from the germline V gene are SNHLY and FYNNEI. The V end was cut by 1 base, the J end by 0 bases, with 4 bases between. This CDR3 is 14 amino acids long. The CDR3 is CASSEVLSNQPQHF. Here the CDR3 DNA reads TGTGCCAGCAGTGAAGTTCTTAGCAATCAGCCCCAGCATTTT.

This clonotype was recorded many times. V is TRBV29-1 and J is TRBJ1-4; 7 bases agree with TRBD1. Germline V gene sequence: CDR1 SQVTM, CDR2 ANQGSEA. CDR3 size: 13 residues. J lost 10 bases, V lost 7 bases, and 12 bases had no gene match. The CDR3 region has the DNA TGCAGCGCCGAAACAGGGGATTTTGGAAAACTGTTTTTT. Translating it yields CSAETGDFGKLFF. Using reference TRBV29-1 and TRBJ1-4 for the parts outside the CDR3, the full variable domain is SAVISQKPSRDICQRGTSLTIQCQVDSQVTMMFWYRQQPGQSLTLIATANQGSEATYESGFVIDKFPISRPNLTFSTLTVSNMSPEDSSIYLCSAETGDFGKLFFGSGTQLSVL.

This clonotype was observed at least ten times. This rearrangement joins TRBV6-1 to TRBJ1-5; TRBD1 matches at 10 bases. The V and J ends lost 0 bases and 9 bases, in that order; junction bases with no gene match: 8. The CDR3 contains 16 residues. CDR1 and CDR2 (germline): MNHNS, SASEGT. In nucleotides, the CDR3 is TGTGCCAGCAGTGAAGCGACAGGGGGCCACTATTGGCCCCAGCATTTT. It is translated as CASSEATGGHYWPQHF.

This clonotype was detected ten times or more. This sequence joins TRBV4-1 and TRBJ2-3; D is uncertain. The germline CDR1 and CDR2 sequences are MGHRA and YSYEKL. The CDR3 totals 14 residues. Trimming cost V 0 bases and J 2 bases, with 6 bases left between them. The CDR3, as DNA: TGCGCCAGCAGCCAAGATAGGCCCACAGATACGCAGTATTTT. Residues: CASSQDRPTDTQYF.

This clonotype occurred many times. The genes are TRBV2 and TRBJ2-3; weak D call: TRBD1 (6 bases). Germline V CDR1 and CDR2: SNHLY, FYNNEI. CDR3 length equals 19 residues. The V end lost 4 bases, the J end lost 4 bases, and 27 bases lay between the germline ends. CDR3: CASSGRDNQPVVRADTQYF. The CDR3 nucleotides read TGTGCCAGCAGTGGCCGGGACAATCAACCCGTAGTTCGGGCAGATACGCAGTATTTT.

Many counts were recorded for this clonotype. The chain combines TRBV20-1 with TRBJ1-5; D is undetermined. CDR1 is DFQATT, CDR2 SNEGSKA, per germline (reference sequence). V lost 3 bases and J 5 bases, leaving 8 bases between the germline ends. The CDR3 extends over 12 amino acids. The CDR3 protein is CSASRRDQPQHF. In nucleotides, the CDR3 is TGCAGTGCTAGCCGCCGTGATCAGCCCCAGCATTTT.

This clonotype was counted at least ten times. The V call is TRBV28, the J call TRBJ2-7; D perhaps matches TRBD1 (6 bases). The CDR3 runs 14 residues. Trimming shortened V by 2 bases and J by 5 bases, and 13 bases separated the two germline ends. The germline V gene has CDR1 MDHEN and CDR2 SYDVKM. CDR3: CASSLGGQGHEQYF. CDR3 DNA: TGTGCCAGCAGTTTAGGAGGTCAGGGGCACGAGCAGTACTTC. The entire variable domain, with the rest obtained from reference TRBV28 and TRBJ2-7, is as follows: DVKVTQSSRYLVKRTGEKVFLECVQDMDHENMFWYRQDPGLGLRLIYFSYDVKMKEKGDIPEGYSVSREKKERFSLILESASTNQTSMYLCASSLGGQGHEQYFGPGTRLTVT.

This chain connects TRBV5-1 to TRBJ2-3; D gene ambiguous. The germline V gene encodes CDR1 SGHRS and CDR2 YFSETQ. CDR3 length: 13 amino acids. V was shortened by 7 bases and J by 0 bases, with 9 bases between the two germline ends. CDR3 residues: CASVALSTDTQYF. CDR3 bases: TGCGCCAGCGTTGCGCTGAGCACAGATACGCAGTATTTT.

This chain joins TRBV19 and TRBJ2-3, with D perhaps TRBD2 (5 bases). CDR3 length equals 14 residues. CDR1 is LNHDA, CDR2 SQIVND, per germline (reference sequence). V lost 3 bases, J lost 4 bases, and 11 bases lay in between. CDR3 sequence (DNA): TGTGCCAGTAGTATCCTGGGAGTAGCAGATACGCAGTATTTT. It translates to CASSILGVADTQYF.

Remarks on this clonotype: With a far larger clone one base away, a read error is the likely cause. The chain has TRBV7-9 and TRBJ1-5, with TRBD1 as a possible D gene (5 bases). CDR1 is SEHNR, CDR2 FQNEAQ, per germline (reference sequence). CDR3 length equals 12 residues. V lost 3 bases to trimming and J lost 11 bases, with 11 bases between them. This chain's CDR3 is CASSLEGQSQHF. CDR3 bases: TGTGCCAGCAGCTTGGAGGGGCAGTCCCAGCATTTT. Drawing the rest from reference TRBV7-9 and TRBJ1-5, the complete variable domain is DTGVSQNPRHKITKRGQNVTFRCDPISEHNRLYWYRQTLGQGPEFLTYFQNEAQLEKSRLLSDRFSAERPKGSFSTLEIQRTEQGDSAMYLCASSLEGQSQHFGDGTRLSIL.

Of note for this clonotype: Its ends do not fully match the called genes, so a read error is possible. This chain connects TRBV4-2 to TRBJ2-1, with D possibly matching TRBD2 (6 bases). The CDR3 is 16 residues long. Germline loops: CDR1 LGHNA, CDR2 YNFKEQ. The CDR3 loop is CASSQDPGTGGNEQLF. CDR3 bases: TGTGCCAGTAGCCAAGATCCCGGGACTGGCGGCAATGAGCAGCTCTTC.

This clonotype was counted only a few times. CDR3 amino acids: CASSQQQGSEQFF. For the CDR3, the DNA is TGCGCCAGCAGCCAACAACAGGGGAGTGAGCAGTTCTTC. The chain couples TRBV4-1 to TRBJ2-1; 7 nucleotides agree with TRBD1. Looked up from germline, CDR1 is MGHRA and CDR2 is YSYEKL. V was pared by 2 bases and J by 9 bases, with 4 bases of the junction left unmatched. The length of the CDR3 is 13 residues.

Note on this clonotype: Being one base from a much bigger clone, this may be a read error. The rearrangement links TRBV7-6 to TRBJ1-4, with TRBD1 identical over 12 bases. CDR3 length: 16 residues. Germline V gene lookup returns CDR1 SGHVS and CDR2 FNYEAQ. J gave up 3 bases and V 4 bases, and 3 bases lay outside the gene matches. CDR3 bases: TGTGCCAGCAGCTCGGGGACAGGGGGCTCTAATGAAAAACTGTTTTTT. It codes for CASSSGTGGSNEKLFF.

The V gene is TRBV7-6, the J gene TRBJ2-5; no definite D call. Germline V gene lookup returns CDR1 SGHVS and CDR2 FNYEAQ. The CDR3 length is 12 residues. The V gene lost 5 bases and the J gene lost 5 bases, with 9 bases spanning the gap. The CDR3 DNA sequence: TGTGCCAGCAGCCACGCTCTGGAGACCCAGTACTTC. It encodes CASSHALETQYF.

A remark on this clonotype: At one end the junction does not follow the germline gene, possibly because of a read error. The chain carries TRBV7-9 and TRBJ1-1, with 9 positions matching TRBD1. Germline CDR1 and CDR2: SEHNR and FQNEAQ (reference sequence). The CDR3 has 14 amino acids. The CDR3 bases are TGTGCCGGCAGACGGGGACAGGGTGGCACTGAAGCTTTCTTT. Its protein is CAGRRGQGGTEAFF.